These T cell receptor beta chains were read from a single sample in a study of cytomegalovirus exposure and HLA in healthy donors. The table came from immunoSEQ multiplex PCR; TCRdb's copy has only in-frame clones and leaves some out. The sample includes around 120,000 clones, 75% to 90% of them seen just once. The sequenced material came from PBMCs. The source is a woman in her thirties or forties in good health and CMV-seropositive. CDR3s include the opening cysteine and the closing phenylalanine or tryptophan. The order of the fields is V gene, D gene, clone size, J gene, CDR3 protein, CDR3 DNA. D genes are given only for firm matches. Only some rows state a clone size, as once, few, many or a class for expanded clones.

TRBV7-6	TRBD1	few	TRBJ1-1	CASSQWDSEAFF	TGTGCCAGCAGCCAATGGGACAGCGAAGCTTTCTTT
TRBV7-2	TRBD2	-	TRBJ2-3	CASSLTSGRDTQYF	TGTGCCAGCAGCCTGACTAGCGGGAGAGATACGCAGTATTTT
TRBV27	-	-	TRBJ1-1	CASRRGGTEAFF	TGTGCCAGCAGACGAGGGGGCACTGAAGCTTTCTTT
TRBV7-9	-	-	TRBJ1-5	CASSVQGSEPQHF	TGTGCCAGCAGCGTACAGGGTTCGGAGCCCCAGCATTTT
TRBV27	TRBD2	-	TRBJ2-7	CASSFQRGSSYEQYF	TGTGCCAGCAGTTTCCAGCGGGGGAGCTCCTACGAGCAGTACTTC
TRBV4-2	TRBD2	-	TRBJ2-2	CASSQDYLAGATGELFF	TGTGCCAGCAGCCAAGATTACCTAGCGGGAGCCACCGGGGAGCTGTTTTTT
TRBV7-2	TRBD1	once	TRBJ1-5	CASSFDRGRSQPQHF	TGTGCCAGCAGCTTCGACAGGGGGCGAAGTCAGCCCCAGCATTTT
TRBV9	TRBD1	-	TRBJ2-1	CASRIGQGTGQDNEQFF	TGTGCCAGCAGAATTGGACAGGGGACAGGACAAGACAATGAGCAGTTCTTC
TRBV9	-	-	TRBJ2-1	CASSRDSPPYNEQFF	TGTGCCAGCAGTCGGGACTCCCCACCCTACAATGAGCAGTTCTTC
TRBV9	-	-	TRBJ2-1	CASSPAPGNEQFF	TGTGCCAGCAGCCCGGCGCCGGGGAATGAGCAGTTCTTC
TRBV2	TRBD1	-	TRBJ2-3	CASSTGQGTDTQYF	TGTGCCAGCAGTACCGGACAGGGCACAGATACGCAGTATTTT
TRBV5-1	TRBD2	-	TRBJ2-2	CASSYPGLAGVGAGELFF	TGCGCCAGCAGCTATCCGGGACTAGCGGGGGTTGGCGCCGGGGAGCTGTTTTTT
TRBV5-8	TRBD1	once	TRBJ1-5	CASSFEATGYRNQPQHF	TGTGCCAGCAGCTTCGAGGCGACAGGGTATCGCAATCAGCCCCAGCATTTT
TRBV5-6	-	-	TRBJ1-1	CASTLSGGPVTEAFF	TGTGCCAGCACCTTGAGCGGGGGCCCTGTCACTGAAGCTTTCTTT
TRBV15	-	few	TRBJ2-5	CATSPQIQETQYF	TGTGCCACCAGTCCACAGATACAAGAGACCCAGTACTTC
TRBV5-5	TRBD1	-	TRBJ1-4	CATRDRVGEKLFF	TGTGCCACGCGGGACAGGGTGGGAGAAAAACTGTTTTTT
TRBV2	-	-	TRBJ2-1	CASSSAATYNEQFF	TGTGCCAGCAGTTCAGCGGCTACCTACAATGAGCAGTTCTTC
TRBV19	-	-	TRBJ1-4	CASSFTVTEKLFF	TGTGCCAGTAGTTTCACAGTGACTGAAAAACTGTTTTTT
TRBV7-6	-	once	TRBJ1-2	CASSPDSFNYGYTF	TGTGCCAGCAGCCCGGACAGTTTTAACTATGGCTACACCTTC
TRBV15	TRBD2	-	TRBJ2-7	CATSATSGGQYEQYF	TGTGCCACCAGCGCCACTAGCGGGGGGCAATACGAGCAGTACTTC
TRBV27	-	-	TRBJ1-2	CASSLGGRHGYTF	TGTGCCAGCAGTCTTGGGGGCAGGCATGGCTACACCTTC
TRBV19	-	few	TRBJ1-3	CASSGSSSGNTIYF	TGTGCCAGTAGCGGGTCTAGCTCTGGAAACACCATATATTTT
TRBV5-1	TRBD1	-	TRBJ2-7	CASSLRDRGYYEQYF	TGCGCCAGCAGCTTGAGGGACAGGGGATACTACGAGCAGTACTTC
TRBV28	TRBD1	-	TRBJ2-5	CASSSTYRGAEERETQYF	TGTGCCAGCAGTTCAACTTACAGGGGTGCGGAGGAACGAGAGACCCAGTACTTC
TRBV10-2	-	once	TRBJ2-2	CASSSALSGELFF	TGCGCCAGCAGTTCCGCCTTGAGCGGGGAGCTGTTTTTT
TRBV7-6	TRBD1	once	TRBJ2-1	CASSLGTGGPYNEQFF	TGTGCCAGCAGCTTAGGGACAGGGGGACCCTACAATGAGCAGTTCTTC
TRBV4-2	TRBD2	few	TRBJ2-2	CASSPLGLAGGTGELFF	TGTGCCAGCAGCCCCCTAGGACTAGCGGGAGGGACCGGGGAGCTGTTTTTT
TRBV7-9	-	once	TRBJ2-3	CASSLGFQGTDTQYF	TGTGCCAGCAGCTTAGGGTTTCAGGGAACAGATACGCAGTATTTT
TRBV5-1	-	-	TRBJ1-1	CASSPDNQFEAFF	TGCGCCAGCAGCCCGGACAATCAGTTTGAAGCTTTCTTT
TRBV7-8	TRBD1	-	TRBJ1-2	CASSLDRGLGYTF	TGTGCCAGCAGCTTGGACAGGGGGCTTGGCTACACCTTC
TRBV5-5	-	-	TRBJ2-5	CASSPGDLQETQYF	TGTGCCAGCAGCCCGGGGGACTTACAAGAGACCCAGTACTTC
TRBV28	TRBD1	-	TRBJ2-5	CASRPADRGRKTQYF	TGTGCCAGCAGACCCGCCGACAGGGGCCGAAAGACCCAGTACTTC
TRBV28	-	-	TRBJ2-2	CASSSKITGNTGELFF	TGTGCCAGCAGTTCAAAAATCACCGGGAACACCGGGGAGCTGTTTTTT
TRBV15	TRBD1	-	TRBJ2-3	CATALNRGPTDTQYF	TGTGCCACGGCCCTAAACAGGGGGCCCACAGATACGCAGTATTTT
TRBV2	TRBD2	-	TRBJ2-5	CASREGAGGEETQYF	TGTGCCAGCAGGGAAGGAGCGGGAGGCGAGGAGACCCAGTACTTC
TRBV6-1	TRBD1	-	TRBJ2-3	CASSGRQGPDTQYF	TGTGCCAGCAGCGGACGACAGGGACCAGATACGCAGTATTTT
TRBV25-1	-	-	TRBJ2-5	CASSELTVQETQYF	TGTGCCAGCAGTGAATTAACGGTTCAAGAGACCCAGTACTTC
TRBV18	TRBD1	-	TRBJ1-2	CASSPTDRGGYGYTF	TGTGCCAGCTCACCAACCGACAGGGGAGGGTATGGCTACACCTTC
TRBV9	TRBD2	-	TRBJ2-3	CASSVGSSGSTDTQYF	TGTGCCAGCAGCGTAGGTAGTAGCGGGAGTACAGATACGCAGTATTTT
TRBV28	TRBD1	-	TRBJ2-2	CASSLLEQGPNTGELFF	TGTGCCAGCAGTTTATTGGAACAGGGGCCTAACACCGGGGAGCTGTTTTTT
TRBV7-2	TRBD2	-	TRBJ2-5	CASSFLAGGETQYF	TGTGCCAGCAGCTTCCTAGCGGGAGGAGAGACCCAGTACTTC
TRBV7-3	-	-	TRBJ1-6	CASSATGYNSPLHF	TGTGCCAGCAGCGCAACAGGGTATAATTCACCCCTCCACTTT
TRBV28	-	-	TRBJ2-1	CASSLRYNEQFF	TGTGCCAGCAGTTTACGTTACAATGAGCAGTTCTTC
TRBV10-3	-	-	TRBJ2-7	CAISEGVTTSSYEQYF	TGTGCCATCAGTGAGGGTGTCACAACAAGCTCCTACGAGCAGTACTTC
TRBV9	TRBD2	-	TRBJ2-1	CASSPGLAGWDEQFF	TGTGCCAGCAGCCCGGGACTAGCGGGCTGGGATGAGCAGTTCTTC
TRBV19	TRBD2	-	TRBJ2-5	CASSPPAGGETQYF	TGTGCCAGTAGTCCCCCGGCGGGGGGCGAGACCCAGTACTTC
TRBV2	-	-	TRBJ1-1	CASSEGQTMNTEAFF	TGTGCCAGCAGTGAAGGGCAGACTATGAACACTGAAGCTTTCTTT
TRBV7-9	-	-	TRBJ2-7	CASSPLSSYEQYF	TGTGCCAGCAGCCCCCTCAGTTCCTACGAGCAGTACTTC
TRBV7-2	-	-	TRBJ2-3	CASSYPQGTSTDTQYF	TGTGCCAGCAGCTACCCACAGGGTACAAGCACAGATACGCAGTATTTT
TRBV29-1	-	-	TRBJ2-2	CSVGASPGELFF	TGCAGCGTTGGGGCCAGCCCCGGGGAGCTGTTTTTT
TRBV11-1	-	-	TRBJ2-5	CASSFGGGETQYF	TGTGCCAGCAGCTTCGGAGGGGGCGAGACCCAGTACTTC
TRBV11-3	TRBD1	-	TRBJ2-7	CASSLTAGTAYEQYF	TGTGCCAGCAGCTTAACGGCCGGGACAGCCTACGAGCAGTACTTC
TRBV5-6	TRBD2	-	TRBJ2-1	CASSSWTSRPNNEQFF	TGTGCCAGCAGCTCGTGGACTAGCCGCCCGAACAATGAGCAGTTCTTC